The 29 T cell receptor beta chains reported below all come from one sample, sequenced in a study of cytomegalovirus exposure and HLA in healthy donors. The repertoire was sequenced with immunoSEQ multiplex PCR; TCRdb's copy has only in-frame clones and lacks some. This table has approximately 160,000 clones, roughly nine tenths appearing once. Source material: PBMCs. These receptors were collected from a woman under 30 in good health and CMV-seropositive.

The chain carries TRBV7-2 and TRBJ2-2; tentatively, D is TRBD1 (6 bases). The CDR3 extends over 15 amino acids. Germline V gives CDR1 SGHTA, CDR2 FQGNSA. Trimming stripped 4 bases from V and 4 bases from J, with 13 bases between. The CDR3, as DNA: TGTGCCAGCAGCTCATCCGGGACAATCACCGGGGAGCTGTTTTTT. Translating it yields CASSSSGTITGELFF.

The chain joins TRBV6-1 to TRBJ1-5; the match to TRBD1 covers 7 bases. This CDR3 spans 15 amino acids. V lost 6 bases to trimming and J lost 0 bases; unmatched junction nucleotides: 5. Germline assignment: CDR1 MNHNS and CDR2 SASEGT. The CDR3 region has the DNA TGTGCCAGCAGGGCCGGGACAGATAGCAATCAGCCCCAGCATTTT. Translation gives CASRAGTDSNQPQHF.

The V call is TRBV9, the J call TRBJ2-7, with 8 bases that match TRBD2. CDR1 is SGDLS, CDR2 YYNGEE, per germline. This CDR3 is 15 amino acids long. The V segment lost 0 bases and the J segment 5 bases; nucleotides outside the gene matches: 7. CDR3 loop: CASSVAGGSGNEQYF. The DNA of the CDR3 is TGTGCCAGCAGCGTAGCGGGAGGGTCGGGGAACGAGCAGTACTTC.

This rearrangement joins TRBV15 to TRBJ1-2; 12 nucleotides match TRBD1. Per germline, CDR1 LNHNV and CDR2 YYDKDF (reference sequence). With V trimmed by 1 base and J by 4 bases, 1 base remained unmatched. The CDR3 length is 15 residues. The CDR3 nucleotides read TGTGCCACCAGCAGAGGGGACAGGGGGCTCTATGGCTACACCTTC. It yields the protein CATSRGDRGLYGYTF.

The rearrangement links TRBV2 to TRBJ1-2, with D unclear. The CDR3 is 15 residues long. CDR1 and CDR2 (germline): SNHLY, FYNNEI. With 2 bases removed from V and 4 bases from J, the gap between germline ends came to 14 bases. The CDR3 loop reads CASSELDWGSYGYTF. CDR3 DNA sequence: TGTGCCAGCAGTGAATTGGACTGGGGTAGCTATGGCTACACCTTC.

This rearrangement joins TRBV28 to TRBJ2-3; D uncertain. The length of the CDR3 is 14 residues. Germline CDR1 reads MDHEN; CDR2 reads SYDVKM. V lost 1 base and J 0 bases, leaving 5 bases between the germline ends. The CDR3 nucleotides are TGTGCCAGCAGTTTATCACAGAGCACAGATACGCAGTATTTT. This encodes CASSLSQSTDTQYF. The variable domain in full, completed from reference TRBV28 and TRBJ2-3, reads DVKVTQSSRYLVKRTGEKVFLECVQDMDHENMFWYRQDPGLGLRLIYFSYDVKMKEKGDIPEGYSVSREKKERFSLILESASTNQTSMYLCASSLSQSTDTQYFGPGTRLTVL.

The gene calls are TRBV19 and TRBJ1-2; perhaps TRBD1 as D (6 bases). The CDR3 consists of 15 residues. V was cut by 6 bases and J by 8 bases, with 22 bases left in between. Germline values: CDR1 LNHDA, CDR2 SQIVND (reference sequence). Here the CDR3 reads CASSAQDSLARGYTF. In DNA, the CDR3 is TGTGCCAGTAGCGCCCAGGACAGCCTAGCTCGGGGCTACACCTTC.

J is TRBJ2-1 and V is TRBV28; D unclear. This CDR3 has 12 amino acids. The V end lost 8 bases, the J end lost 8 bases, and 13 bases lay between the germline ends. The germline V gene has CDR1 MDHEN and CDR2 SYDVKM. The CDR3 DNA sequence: TGTGCCAGCGGCCTCCTGAGCGATGAGCAGTTCTTC. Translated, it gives CASGLLSDEQFF. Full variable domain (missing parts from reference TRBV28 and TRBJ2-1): DVKVTQSSRYLVKRTGEKVFLECVQDMDHENMFWYRQDPGLGLRLIYFSYDVKMKEKGDIPEGYSVSREKKERFSLILESASTNQTSMYLCASGLLSDEQFFGPGTRLTVL.

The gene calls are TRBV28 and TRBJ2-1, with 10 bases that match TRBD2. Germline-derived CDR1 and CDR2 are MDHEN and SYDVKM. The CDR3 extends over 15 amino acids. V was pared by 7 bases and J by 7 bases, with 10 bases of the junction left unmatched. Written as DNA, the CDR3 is TGTGCCAGCAACGGGCCCAGCGGGGGGGGAAATGAGCAGTTCTTC. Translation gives CASNGPSGGGNEQFF.

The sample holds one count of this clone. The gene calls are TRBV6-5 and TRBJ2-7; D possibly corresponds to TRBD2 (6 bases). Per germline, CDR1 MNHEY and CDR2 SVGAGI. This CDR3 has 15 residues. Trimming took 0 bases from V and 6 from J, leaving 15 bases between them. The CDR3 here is CASSYSGAGTSEQYF. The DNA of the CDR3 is TGTGCCAGCAGTTACTCGGGCGCGGGGACTTCCGAGCAGTACTTC.

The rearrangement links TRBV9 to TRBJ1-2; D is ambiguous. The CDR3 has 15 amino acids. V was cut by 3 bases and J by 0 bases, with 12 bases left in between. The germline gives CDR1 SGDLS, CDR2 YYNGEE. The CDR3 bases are TGTGCCAGCAGCGCCGGACCGGGAGCTAACTATGGCTACACCTTC. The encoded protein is CASSAGPGANYGYTF.

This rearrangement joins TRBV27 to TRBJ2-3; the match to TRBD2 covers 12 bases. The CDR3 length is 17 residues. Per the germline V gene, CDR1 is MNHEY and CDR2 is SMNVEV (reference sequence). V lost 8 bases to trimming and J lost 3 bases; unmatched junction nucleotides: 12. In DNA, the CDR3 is TGTGCCAGCCAAGGTCCAGGACTAGCGGGAATAACAGATACGCAGTATTTT. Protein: CASQGPGLAGITDTQYF.

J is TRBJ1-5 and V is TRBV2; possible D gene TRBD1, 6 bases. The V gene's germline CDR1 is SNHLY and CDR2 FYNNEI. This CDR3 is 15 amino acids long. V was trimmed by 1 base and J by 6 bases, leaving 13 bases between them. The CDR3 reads CASSEGSGDPQPQHF. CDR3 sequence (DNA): TGTGCCAGCAGTGAAGGGTCAGGGGACCCTCAGCCCCAGCATTTT.

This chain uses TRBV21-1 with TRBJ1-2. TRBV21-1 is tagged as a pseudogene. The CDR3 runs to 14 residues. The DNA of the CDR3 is TGTGCCAGCAGCAAAGATGAACAAAGGAGTGGCTACACCTTC. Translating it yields CASSKDEQRSGYTF.

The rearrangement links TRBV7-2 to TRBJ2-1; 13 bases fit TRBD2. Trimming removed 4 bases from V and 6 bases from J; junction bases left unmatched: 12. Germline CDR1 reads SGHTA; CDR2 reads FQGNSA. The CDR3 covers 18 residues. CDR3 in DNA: TGTGCCAGCAGCTCCCCAATCGCTGGGACTAGCGGGATCAATGAGCAGTTCTTC. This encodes CASSSPIAGTSGINEQFF.

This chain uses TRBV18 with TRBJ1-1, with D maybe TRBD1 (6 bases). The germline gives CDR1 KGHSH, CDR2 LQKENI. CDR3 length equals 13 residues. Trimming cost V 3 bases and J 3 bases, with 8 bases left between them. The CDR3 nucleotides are TGTGCCAGCTCACCCAGGGGAGACACTGAAGCTTTCTTT. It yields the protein CASSPRGDTEAFF.

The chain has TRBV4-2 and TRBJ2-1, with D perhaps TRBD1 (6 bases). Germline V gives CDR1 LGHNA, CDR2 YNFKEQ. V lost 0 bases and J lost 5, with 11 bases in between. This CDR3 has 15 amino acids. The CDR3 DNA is TGTGCCAGCAGCCAAGATACCAGGGGCAACAATGAGCAGTTCTTC. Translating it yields CASSQDTRGNNEQFF.

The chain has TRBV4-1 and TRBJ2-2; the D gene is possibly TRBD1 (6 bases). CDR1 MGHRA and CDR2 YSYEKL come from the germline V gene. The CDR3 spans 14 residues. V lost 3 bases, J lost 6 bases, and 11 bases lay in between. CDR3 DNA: TGCGCCAGCAGCCAGATTACAGGGTCCGGGGAGCTGTTTTTT. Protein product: CASSQITGSGELFF.

CDR3 protein: CASSPPRTSGPPWTGELFF. Here the CDR3 DNA reads TGTGCCAGCTCACCACCTAGGACTAGCGGGCCTCCGTGGACCGGGGAGCTGTTTTTT. The rearrangement uses TRBV18 and TRBJ2-2; 11 bases are a match to TRBD2. J lost 5 bases, V lost 0 bases, and 11 bases had no gene match. Germline V CDR1 and CDR2: KGHSH, LQKENI. The CDR3 spans 19 residues.

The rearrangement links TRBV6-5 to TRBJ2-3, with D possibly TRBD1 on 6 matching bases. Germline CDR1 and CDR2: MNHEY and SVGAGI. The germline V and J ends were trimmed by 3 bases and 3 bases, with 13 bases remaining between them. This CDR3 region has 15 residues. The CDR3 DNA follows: TGTGCCAGCAGTTATACAGGGATAGGGACAGATACGCAGTATTTT. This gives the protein CASSYTGIGTDTQYF.

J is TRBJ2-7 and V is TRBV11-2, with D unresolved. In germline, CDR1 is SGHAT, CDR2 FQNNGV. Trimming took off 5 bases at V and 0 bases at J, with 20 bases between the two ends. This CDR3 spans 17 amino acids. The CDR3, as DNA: TGTGCCAGCAGCCTAACCGGCTCGACTTTGAGCTCCTACGAGCAGTACTTC. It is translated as CASSLTGSTLSSYEQYF.

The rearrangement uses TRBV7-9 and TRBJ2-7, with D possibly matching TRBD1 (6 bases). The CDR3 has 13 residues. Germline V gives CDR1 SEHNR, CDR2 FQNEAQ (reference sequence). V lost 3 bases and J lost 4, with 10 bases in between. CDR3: CASSLDSTYEQYF. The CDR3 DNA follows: TGTGCCAGCAGCTTGGACAGCACTTACGAGCAGTACTTC.

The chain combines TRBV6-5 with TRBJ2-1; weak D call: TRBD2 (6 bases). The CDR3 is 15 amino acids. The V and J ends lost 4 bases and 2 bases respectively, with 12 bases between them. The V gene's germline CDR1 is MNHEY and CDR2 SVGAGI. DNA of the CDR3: TGTGCCAGCAGTTTATCCGGGGGTACCTACAATGAGCAGTTCTTC. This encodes CASSLSGGTYNEQFF.

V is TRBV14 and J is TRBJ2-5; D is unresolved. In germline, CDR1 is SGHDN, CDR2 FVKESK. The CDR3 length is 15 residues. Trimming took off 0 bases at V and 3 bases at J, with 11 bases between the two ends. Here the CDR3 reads CASSQEWVAEETQYF. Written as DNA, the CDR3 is TGTGCCAGCAGCCAAGAATGGGTGGCGGAAGAGACCCAGTACTTC.

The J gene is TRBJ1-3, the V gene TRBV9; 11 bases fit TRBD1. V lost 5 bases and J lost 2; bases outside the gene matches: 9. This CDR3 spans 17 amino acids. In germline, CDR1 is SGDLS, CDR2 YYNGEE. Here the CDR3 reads CASSTDRGHEAGNTIYF. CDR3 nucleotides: TGTGCCAGCAGTACGGACAGGGGGCACGAAGCTGGAAACACCATATATTTT.

Here the CDR3 DNA reads TGTGCCAGCAGCTTAGGAGGCGGGAGGGACGAGCAGTACTTC. The encoded protein is CASSLGGGRDEQYF. V usage is TRBV7-2 and J usage is TRBJ2-7, with 9 bases matching TRBD2. The germline CDR1 and CDR2 sequences are SGHTA and FQGNSA. The V gene end was trimmed by 1 base and the J gene end by 5 bases; junction bases not matched to a gene: 3. The CDR3 totals 14 residues.

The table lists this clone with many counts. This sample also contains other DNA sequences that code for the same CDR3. DNA of the CDR3: TGTGCCAGCAGTTTAGGAACAGGCGATTCCTACGAGCAGTACTTC. It yields the protein CASSLGTGDSYEQYF. The chain employs TRBV28 and TRBJ2-7, with a possible D match to TRBD1 (5 bases). The CDR3 totals 15 residues. Per germline, CDR1 MDHEN and CDR2 SYDVKM. Trimming removed 2 bases from V and 1 base from J, with 12 bases in between.

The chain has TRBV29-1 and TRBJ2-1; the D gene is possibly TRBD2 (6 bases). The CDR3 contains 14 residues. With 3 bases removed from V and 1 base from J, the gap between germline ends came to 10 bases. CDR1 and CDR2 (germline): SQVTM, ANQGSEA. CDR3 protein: CSVDGAGSYNEQFF. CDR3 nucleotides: TGCAGCGTTGACGGGGCGGGATCCTACAATGAGCAGTTCTTC.

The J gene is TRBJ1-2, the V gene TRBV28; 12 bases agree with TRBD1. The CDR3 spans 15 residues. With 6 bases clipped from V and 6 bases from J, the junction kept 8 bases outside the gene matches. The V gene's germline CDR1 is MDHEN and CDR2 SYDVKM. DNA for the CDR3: TGTGCCAGCAGGTTCCCAGGGGACAGGGGGCATGGCTACACCTTC. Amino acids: CASRFPGDRGHGYTF.